Here is one T cell receptor (beta chain) with its context. No antigen is known for it. CDR1 is SQVTM and CDR2 is ANQGSEA in the germline V gene. Trimming pared 6 bases from V and 2 bases from J, leaving 11 bases between. The CDR3 extends over 12 amino acids. Using RNA transcripts, the TCR beta CDR3 regions were amplified. The workflow started with a first-round RT-PCR run with HTBI primers and then moved on to a second-round multiplex PCR. Each CDR3 protein gets one entry after TCRdb re-called the multiplex PCR reads with MiXCR. Of around 660,000 distinct CDR3 sequences detected, about 40% appear once; the ten largest clones hold 3% to 3.5%. This record comes from a study of Graves' ophthalmopathy and Graves' hyperthyroidism. Study findings and constraints: Most expanded clonotypes from thyroid (those above 0.001 frequency) were also found in blood.

Additional autoimmune diseases, uncontrolled infections, pregnancy or lactation disqualified patients. This chain links TRBV29-1 with TRBJ2-7; D tentatively reads TRBD1 or TRBD2 (5 bases each). This receptor was identified in an adult man with Graves' ophthalmopathy. The sequenced sample was peripheral blood. CDR3 amino acids: CSVGTDAYEQYF. DNA for the CDR3: TGCAGCGTGGGGACGGATGCCTACGAGCAGTACTTC.